This TCR beta chain was captured in a study of identical twins. As concerns this clonotype: Its antigen remains unidentified.

Notes on the study in general: Model-predicted out-of-frame TCR alpha sharing fell below observed values in monozygotic twins. Abundant beta clonotypes from cord blood had fewer insertions, unlike memory repertoires, which showed none.

Germline-derived CDR1 and CDR2 are LGHNA and YNFKEQ. The CDR3 length is 15 residues. The germline V and J ends were trimmed by 1 base and 0 bases, with 9 bases remaining between them. TCRdb reanalysed the 5' RACE reads using MiXCR and keeps one entry per CDR3 protein. The sample lists 600,000 to 850,000 distinct CDR3 sequences, approximately 18% seen once, with about an eighth in the top ten. In addition, the sample was reused for a study of T cells expressing NK-cell markers. That paper states: The dominant NKG2C+ clonotypes represented about 1.0-7.0% of CD8+ T cells in five to seven donors. The HCMV specificity of the expanded NKG2C+ T cell clones stayed unresolved.

Specimen: PBMCs. J is TRBJ1-1 and V is TRBV4-2, with a tentative D call TRBD1 (5 bases). This TCR was recovered from a young woman in good health. CDR3 sequence (DNA): TGTGCCAGCAGCCAAGTTTGGGGCATGAACACTGAAGCTTTCTTT. This translates into CASSQVWGMNTEAFF.